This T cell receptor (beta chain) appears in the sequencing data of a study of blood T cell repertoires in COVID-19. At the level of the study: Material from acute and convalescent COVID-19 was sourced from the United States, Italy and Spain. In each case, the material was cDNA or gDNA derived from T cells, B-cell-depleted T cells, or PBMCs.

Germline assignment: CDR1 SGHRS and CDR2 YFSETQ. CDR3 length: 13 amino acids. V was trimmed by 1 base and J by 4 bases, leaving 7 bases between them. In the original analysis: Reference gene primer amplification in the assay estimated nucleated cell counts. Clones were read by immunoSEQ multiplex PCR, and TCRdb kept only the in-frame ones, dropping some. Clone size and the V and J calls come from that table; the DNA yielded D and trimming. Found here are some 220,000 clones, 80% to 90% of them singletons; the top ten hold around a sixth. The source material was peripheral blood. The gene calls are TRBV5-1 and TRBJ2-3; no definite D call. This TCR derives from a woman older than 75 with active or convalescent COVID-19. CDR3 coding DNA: TGCGCCAGCAGCTTGATTAGTTCAGATACGCAGTATTTT. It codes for CASSLISSDTQYF. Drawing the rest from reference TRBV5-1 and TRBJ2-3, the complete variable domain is KAGVTQTPRYLIKTRGQQVTLSCSPISGHRSVSWYQQTPGQGLQFLFEYFSETQRNKGNFPGRFSGRQFSNSRSEMNVSTLELGDSALYLCASSLISSDTQYFGPGTRLTVL.